The sequence of this T cell receptor beta chain was determined in a study of blood T cell repertoires in COVID-19 (TCRdb year 2020). For context, the study as a whole: Collaborator samples came from the United States, Italy and Spain and covered acute and convalescent phases of COVID-19. A de-identified subject ID, COVID-19 status, age in years and sex were almost always included in the sample metadata. Where available, HLA class I and class II types were obtained from metadata supplied by the sample provider rather than from assay-based typing. The samples were drawn from two sources: the first 160 participants of the ongoing ImmuneRACE study, and 1,200 or so subjects contributed by 6 global collaborators. The dataset comprised deeply sampled blood TCRbeta repertoires from subjects exposed to, actively infected with, or recovered from COVID-19. A freely available public database, intended as a resource for researchers studying the immune response to SARS-CoV-2, is where the repertoires were released. The material from the prospective study consisted of cDNA or gDNA derived from T cells, B-cell-depleted T cells, or PBMCs. Study-wide conclusions, independent of this receptor: The quantity of clinical and demographic metadata differed by source and by participant and was supplied without curation.

The CDR3 spans 14 residues, from the cysteine through the phenylalanine. Just the 42-base CDR3 DNA is kept, in frame starting at base 1. CDR1 and CDR2, per the germline V gene, are SNHLY and FYNNEI. From V the trimming removes 9 bases and from J it removes 2 bases, while the gene matches leave 5 bases of the junction unaccounted for. The immunoSEQ Assay, a bias-controlled multiplex PCR, was used to amplify TCRbeta CDR3 regions from genomic DNA. The study's processing was this. Within the assay, amplification of reference gene primers was used to estimate how many nucleated cells each sample contained. To quantify the absolute abundance of each unique TCRbeta CDR3 rearrangement, sequence reads were collapsed and filtered. For each sample, productive Simpson clonality was calculated by taking the square root of Simpson's diversity index across productive rearrangements. Entries here come from immuneACCESS through TCRdb and include only in-frame sequences with V and J called. Some clones fail to appear in such tables; in the studies checked, an unresolved V gene covers under half of the shortfall, and the cause of the remainder is unknown. For V, J and clone size, that table is used; D and trimming come from the DNA. The sample table records 84,000 or so clones; more than 65% of these occur just once. The ten biggest clones cover about 11% of the sample.

The collaborating institutions used their own protocols to collect whole blood in K2EDTA tubes. For TCRbeta analysis, collaborators shipped samples as frozen whole blood, isolated PBMCs, or DNA extracted from either of those sample types. Comment on this clone: Its antigen remains unidentified. No base quality values were provided; no much bigger clone lies one nucleotide off.

The sequence joins TRBV2 to TRBJ1-3; the central 9 bases match TRBD1. This TCR was sampled from a man aged 70 or older with acute or convalescent COVID-19. Sequenced: peripheral blood. The CDR3 has the sequence CASTTGGAGNTIYF. The nucleotide sequence is given as TGTGCCAGTACGACAGGGGGTGCTGGAAACACCATATATTTT.